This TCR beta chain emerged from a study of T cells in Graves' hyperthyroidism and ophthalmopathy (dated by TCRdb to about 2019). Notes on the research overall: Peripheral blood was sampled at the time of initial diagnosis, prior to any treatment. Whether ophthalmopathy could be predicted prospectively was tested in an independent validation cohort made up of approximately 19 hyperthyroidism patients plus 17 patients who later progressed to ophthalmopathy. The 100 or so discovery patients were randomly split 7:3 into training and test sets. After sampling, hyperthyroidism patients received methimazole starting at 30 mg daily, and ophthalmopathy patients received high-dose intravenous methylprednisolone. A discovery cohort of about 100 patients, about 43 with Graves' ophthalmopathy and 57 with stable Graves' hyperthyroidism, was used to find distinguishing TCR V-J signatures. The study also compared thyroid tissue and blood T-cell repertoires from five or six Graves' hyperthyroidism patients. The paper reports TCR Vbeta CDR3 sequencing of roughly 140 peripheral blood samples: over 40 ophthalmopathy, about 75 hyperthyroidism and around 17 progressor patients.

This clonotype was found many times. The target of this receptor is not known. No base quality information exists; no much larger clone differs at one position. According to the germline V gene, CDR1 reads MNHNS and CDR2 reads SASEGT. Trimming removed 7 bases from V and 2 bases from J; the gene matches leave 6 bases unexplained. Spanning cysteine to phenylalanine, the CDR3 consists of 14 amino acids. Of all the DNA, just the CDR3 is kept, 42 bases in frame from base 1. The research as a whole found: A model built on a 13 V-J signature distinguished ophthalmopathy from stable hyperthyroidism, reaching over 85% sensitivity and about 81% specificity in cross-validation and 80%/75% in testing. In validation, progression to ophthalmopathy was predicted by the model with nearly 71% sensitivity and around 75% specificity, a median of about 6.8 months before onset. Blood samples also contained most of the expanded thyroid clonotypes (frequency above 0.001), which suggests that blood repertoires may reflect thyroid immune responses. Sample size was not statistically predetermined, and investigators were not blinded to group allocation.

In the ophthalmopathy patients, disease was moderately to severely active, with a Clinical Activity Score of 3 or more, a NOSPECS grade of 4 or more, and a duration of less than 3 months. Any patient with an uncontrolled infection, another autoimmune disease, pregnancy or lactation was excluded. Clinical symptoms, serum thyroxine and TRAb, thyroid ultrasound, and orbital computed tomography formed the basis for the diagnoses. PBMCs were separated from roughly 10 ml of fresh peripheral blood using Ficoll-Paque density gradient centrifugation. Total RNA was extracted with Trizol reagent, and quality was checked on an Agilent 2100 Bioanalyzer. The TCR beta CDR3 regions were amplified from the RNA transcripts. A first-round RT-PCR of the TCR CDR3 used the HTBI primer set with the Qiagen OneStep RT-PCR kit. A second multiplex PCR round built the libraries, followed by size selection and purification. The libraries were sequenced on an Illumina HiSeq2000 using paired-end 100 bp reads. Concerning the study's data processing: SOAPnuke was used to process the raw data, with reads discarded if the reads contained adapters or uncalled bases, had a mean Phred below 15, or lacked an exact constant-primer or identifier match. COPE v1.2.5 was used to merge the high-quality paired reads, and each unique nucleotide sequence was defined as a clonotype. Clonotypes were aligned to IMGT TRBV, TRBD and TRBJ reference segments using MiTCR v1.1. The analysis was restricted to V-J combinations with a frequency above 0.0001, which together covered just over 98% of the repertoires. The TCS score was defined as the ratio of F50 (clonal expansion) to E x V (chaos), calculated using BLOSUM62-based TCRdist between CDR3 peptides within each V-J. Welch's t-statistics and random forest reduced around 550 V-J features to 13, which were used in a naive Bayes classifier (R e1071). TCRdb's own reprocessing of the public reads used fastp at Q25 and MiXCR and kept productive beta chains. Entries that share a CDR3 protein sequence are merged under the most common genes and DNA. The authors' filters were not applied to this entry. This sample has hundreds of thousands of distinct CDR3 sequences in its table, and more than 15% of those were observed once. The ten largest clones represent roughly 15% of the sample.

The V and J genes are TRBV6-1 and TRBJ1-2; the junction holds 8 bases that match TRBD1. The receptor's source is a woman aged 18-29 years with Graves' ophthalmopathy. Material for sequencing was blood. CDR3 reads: CASTPRQGNYGYTF. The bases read TGTGCCAGCACCCCCAGACAGGGGAACTATGGCTACACCTTC.